This TCR beta chain was recorded in a study of neurological immune-mediated disorders. The length of the CDR3 is 14 residues. The germline V gene has CDR1 SQVTM and CDR2 ANQGSEA. The trim removed 4 bases at V and 8 bases at J, leaving 11 bases unmatched. With 10-nucleotide random UMIs included, cDNA was synthesized by 5'RACE. MiXCR was run by TCRdb on the 5' RACE reads, yielding one entry per CDR3 protein. Of tens of thousands of distinct CDR3 sequences listed, about a tenth are singletons. Study-wide results and limits: Sharing of CDR3 amino acid sequences among expanded clones across subjects was absent, suggesting private repertoires in all groups. While HTLV-1-associated myelopathy showed the greatest TCR clonal expansion, multiple sclerosis showed the least, falling below healthy controls.

This clonotype appeared many times. Its antigen is not identified. Sample: PBMCs. This TCR derives from a woman aged 25 to 39 with HTLV-1-associated myelopathy (HAM/TSP). V gene TRBV29-1 combines with J gene TRBJ2-3; 8 nucleotides match TRBD2. The CDR3 protein is CSVGPQRGIITQYF. CDR3 nucleotide sequence: TGCAGCGTTGGGCCCCAGCGGGGGATCATTACGCAGTATTTT.